This T cell receptor beta chain is drawn from a study of cytomegalovirus exposure and HLA in healthy donors. Across the study: HLA-typed donors were the source of approximately 85 million unique TCRs held in an early data release. Overall study results and limits: What a later analysis showed was that several of the most significant clusters appeared linked to common viral pathogens. V- and J-gene trimming in TCR beta was tied to a missense DCLRE1C variant by an analysis performed later.

About this clone: Its antigen is unidentified.

Germline assignment: CDR1 SGHNT and CDR2 YENEEA. V shed 4 bases and J shed 7 bases, with 13 bases lying between them. The CDR3 is 13 amino acids. PCR employed 60 Vbeta and 13 Jbeta primers. The repertoire was sequenced with immunoSEQ multiplex PCR; TCRdb's copy has only in-frame clones and lacks some. The repertoire includes more than 150,000 clones, 87% of them detected once, and about 0.23% sits in the top ten. This TCR was recovered from a girl in the first two years of life in good health and CMV-seronegative. Material: PBMCs. This chain connects TRBV11-3 to TRBJ2-5; D perhaps matches TRBD2 (6 bases). In DNA, the CDR3 is TGTGCCAGCAGCTCGACTAGTACGGGGACCCAGTACTTC. Protein sequence: CASSSTSTGTQYF.